A selection of T cell receptor beta chains follows, all from one sample in a study of T cells in Graves' hyperthyroidism and ophthalmopathy. MiXCR, run by TCRdb on the multiplex PCR reads, gives a single entry per CDR3 protein. The data contain about 640,000 distinct CDR3 sequences, roughly 45% of them seen just once; the ten biggest clones take up approximately 6.8%. The material sequenced was peripheral blood or thyroid tissue (not recorded which). Receptors originate from an adult man with Graves' disease, either hyperthyroidism or ophthalmopathy (not recorded which). CDR3s include the opening cysteine and the closing phenylalanine or tryptophan. A D gene is named only where the DNA matches it firmly. Only some rows state a clone size, as once, few, many or a class for expanded clones.

clone size,V gene,D gene,J gene,CDR3 DNA,CDR3 protein
many,TRBV5-1,.,TRBJ1-2,TGCGCCAGCAGCTTGGTGCCGGAGGACTATGGCTACACCTTC,CASSLVPEDYGYTF
.,TRBV29-1,.,TRBJ1-2,TGCAGCGTTGACAGCAGGGGAGCAGCCTATGGCTACACCTTC,CSVDSRGAAYGYTF
.,TRBV5-1,.,TRBJ1-2,TGCGCCAGCAGCCCTCAACAGGGAAAGTTCAGTGGCTACACCTTC,CASSPQQGKFSGYTF
.,TRBV13,.,TRBJ1-5,TGTGCCAGCAGTTATTCACGGACAGCGAATCAGCCCCAGCATTTT,CASSYSRTANQPQHF
.,TRBV5-1,.,TRBJ1-4,TGCGCCAGCAGCCGGACGGTGGCGGAAAAACTGTTTTTT,CASSRTVAEKLFF
.,TRBV2,TRBD1,TRBJ2-5,TGTGCCAGTCGGACAGGAATTTTAGAGACCCAGTACTTC,CASRTGILETQYF
few,TRBV7-9,TRBD1,TRBJ1-2,TGTGCCAGCAGCTTCGACAGGGTTTATTACTATGGCTACACCTTC,CASSFDRVYYYGYTF
.,TRBV24-1,.,TRBJ1-2,TGTGCCACCAGTGACGGCAGGGTTGATGGCTACACCTTC,CATSDGRVDGYTF
.,TRBV5-1,TRBD1,TRBJ1-1,TGCGCCAGCAGCCAACCGACAGGGCAGGGGACTGAAGCTTTCTTT,CASSQPTGQGTEAFF
.,TRBV24-1,.,TRBJ1-1,TGTGCCATCAGTGAGGTGGAGAACACTGAAGCTTTCTTT,CAISEVENTEAFF
once,TRBV2,.,TRBJ1-6,TGTGCCAGCAGTGCGAACAGGGTCGATTCACCCCTCCACTTT,CASSANRVDSPLHF
many,TRBV15,TRBD1,TRBJ1-4,TGTGCCACCAGCAAAAGCCGGGACAGGGACGAAAAACTGTTTTTT,CATSKSRDRDEKLFF
many,TRBV24-1,.,TRBJ1-5,TGTGCCACCGGGGGTAGTGGCAATCAGCCCCAGCATTTT,CATGGSGNQPQHF
.,TRBV7-6,.,TRBJ1-1,TGTGCCAGCAGCGCTGGAGAGGCTGAAGCTTTCTTT,CASSAGEAEAFF
.,TRBV7-8,.,TRBJ1-6,TGTGCCAGTAGTTCAACCCTGGACAGTCATTCACCCCTCCACTTT,CASSSTLDSHSPLHF
.,TRBV9,.,TRBJ1-1,TGTGCCAGCAGCGTTGGAGGCGCTTCGCGAGAATCGGCTTTCTTT,CASSVGGASRESAFF
few,TRBV15,.,TRBJ1-4,TGTGCCACCAGCAGTCCTCCATTATCTAATGAAAAACTGTTTTTT,CATSSPPLSNEKLFF
.,TRBV14,.,TRBJ1-2,TGTGCCAGCAGCCAAGATTTTTACAACGGGGACGGCTACACCTTC,CASSQDFYNGDGYTF
few,TRBV5-1,TRBD2,TRBJ2-2,TGCGCCAGCAGCGGACGACTAGCGGGAGGTTACACCGGGGAGCTGTTTTTT,CASSGRLAGGYTGELFF
many,TRBV29-1,.,TRBJ1-3,TGCAGCGTTGAGTGGGGCGCTGGAAACACCATATATTTT,CSVEWGAGNTIYF
.,TRBV5-4,.,TRBJ1-2,TGTGCCTGGAGCGTGGGTTCCTATGGCTACACCTTC,CAWSVGSYGYTF
many,TRBV15,.,TRBJ2-7,TGTGCCACCAGCAGAGATCAGGGATTCGGATACGAGCAGTACTTC,CATSRDQGFGYEQYF
.,TRBV20-1,.,TRBJ2-7,TGCAGTACCAACACTCCAGGGGCCGAGCAGTACTTC,CSTNTPGAEQYF
few,TRBV7-9,.,TRBJ1-1,TGTGCCAGCTGGAACGGGGCCTCTCGGGGAAACACTGAAGCTTTCTTT,CASWNGASRGNTEAFF
few,TRBV6-6,.,TRBJ1-1,TGTGCCAGCAGTTCGGGAGTGGTGACTGAAGCTTTCTTT,CASSSGVVTEAFF
many,TRBV24-1,.,TRBJ1-2,TGTGCCACCACACCAGGGCCAGGCAACTATGGCTACACCTTC,CATTPGPGNYGYTF
many,TRBV2,.,TRBJ2-7,TGTGCCAGCTATCAGGGATTCTACGAGCAGTACTTC,CASYQGFYEQYF
many,TRBV29-1,.,TRBJ1-1,TGCAGCGAGGAAAGGCAGGGGATCGCTTTCTTT,CSEERQGIAFF
once,TRBV15,.,TRBJ2-5,TGTGCCACCAGCAGAGACCAAGGAGGTTTGGAGACCCAGTACTTC,CATSRDQGGLETQYF
many,TRBV10-3,.,TRBJ1-1,TGTGCCATCAGTGAAGAGACATCGAACACTGAAGCTTTCTTT,CAISEETSNTEAFF
.,TRBV12-3/TRBV12-4,TRBD1,TRBJ1-1,TGTGCCAGCAGTTCACTCACAGGGGTTACTGAAGCTTTCTTT,CASSSLTGVTEAFF
.,TRBV7-3,.,TRBJ1-2,TGTGCCAGCAGCTTCCGGGGCAGAACGAACTATGGCTACACCTTC,CASSFRGRTNYGYTF
.,TRBV12-3/TRBV12-4,TRBD1,TRBJ1-1,TGTGCCAGCAGTTTAAGGACAGGGAGAACTGAAGCTTTCTTT,CASSLRTGRTEAFF
.,TRBV7-8,.,TRBJ2-3,TGTGCCAGCAGCTTAGAGGGAGAAGCTACGCAGTATTTT,CASSLEGEATQYF
.,TRBV7-8,.,TRBJ2-6,TGTGCCAGCAGCTTACCACTAGCTTCGGGGGCCAACGTCCTGACTTTC,CASSLPLASGANVLTF
many,TRBV7-6,.,TRBJ2-5,TGTGCCAGCAGTCAAACAGGTTTCCAAGAGACCCAGTACTTC,CASSQTGFQETQYF
.,TRBV10-3,.,TRBJ2-5,TGTGCCATCAGTGAGTCGTCGGTAGGAGGGGAGACCCAGTACTTC,CAISESSVGGETQYF
.,TRBV25-1,TRBD2,TRBJ2-5,TGTGCCAGCAGCTTAGCGGGGGGGAGGACCGAGACCCAGTACTTC,CASSLAGGRTETQYF
.,TRBV29-1,TRBD1,TRBJ2-7,TGCAGCGTATTGGGCAGGGGGTACGAGCAGTACTTC,CSVLGRGYEQYF
.,TRBV29-1,.,TRBJ2-2,TGCAGCGTGGGACCAACAGGGGAGCTGTTTTTT,CSVGPTGELFF
many,TRBV10-2,TRBD1,TRBJ1-4,TGCGCCAGCAGGACGACCGGGACAGGGAATGAAAAACTGTTTTTT,CASRTTGTGNEKLFF
.,TRBV5-1,.,TRBJ1-2,TGCGCCAGCAGCTTGGAGGGAGCGAATGGCTACACCTTC,CASSLEGANGYTF
once,TRBV2,TRBD1,TRBJ1-5,TGTGCCAGCAGTTCTCCGGGACAGGGGTGGCAGCCCCAGCATTTT,CASSSPGQGWQPQHF
.,TRBV7-9,.,TRBJ2-7,TGTGACAGCAGCTTAGATCCCGCGGGACCTATCTACGAACAGTACTTC,CDSSLDPAGPIYEQYF
.,TRBV7-9,.,TRBJ1-2,TGTGCCAGCAGCCAAACTACTTTTACGGGGGATGGCTACACCTTC,CASSQTTFTGDGYTF